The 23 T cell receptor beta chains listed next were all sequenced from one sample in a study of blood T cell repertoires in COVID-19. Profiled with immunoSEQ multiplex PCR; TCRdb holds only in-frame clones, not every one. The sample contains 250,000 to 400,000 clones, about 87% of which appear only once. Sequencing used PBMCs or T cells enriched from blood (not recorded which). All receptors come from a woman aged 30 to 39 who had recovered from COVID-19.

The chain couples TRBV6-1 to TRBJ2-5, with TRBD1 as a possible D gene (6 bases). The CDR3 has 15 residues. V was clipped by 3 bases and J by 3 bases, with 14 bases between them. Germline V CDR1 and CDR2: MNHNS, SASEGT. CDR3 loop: CASSDQTGGKETQYF. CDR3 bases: TGTGCCAGCAGTGACCAGACAGGAGGTAAAGAGACCCAGTACTTC.

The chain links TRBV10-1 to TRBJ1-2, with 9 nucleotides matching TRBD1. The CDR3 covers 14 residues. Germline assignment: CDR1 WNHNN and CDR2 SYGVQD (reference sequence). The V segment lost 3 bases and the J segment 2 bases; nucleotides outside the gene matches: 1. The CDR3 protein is CASSDGTGNYGYTF. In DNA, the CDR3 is TGCGCCAGCAGTGATGGGACAGGGAACTATGGCTACACCTTC.

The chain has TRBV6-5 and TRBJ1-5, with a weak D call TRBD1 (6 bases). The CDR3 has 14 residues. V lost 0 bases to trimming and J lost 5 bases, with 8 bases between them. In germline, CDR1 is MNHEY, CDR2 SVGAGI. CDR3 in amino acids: CASSYSDSYQPQHF. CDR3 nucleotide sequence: TGTGCCAGCAGTTACTCGGACAGCTATCAGCCCCAGCATTTT.

CDR3 sequence: CASSLYRALSGNTIYF. The CDR3 DNA reads as TGTGCCAGCAGTTTATACAGGGCCCTCTCTGGAAACACCATATATTTT. The chain links TRBV28 to TRBJ1-3; perhaps TRBD1 as D (6 bases). V dropped 1 base and J dropped 0 bases, with 10 bases sitting between them. Germline values: CDR1 MDHEN, CDR2 SYDVKM. The CDR3 covers 16 residues.

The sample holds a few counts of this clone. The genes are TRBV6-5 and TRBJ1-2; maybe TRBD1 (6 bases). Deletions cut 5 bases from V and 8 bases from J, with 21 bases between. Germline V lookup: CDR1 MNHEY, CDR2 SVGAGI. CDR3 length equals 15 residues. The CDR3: CASSQTNAGGRGYTF. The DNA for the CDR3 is TGTGCCAGCAGTCAAACAAACGCGGGGGGCCGAGGCTACACCTTC.

CDR3 coding DNA: TGTGCCATCAGTGAGCATCCCAATTCACCCCTCCACTTT. Translation gives CAISEHPNSPLHF. V usage is TRBV10-3 and J usage is TRBJ1-6; D is uncertain. Germline CDR1 ENHRY, CDR2 SYGVKD. CDR3 size: 13 residues. V was cut by 2 bases and J by 7 bases, with 6 bases left in between.

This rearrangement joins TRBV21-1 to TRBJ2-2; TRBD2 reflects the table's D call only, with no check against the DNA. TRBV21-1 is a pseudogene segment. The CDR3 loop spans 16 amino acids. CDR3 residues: CASSIEGVRNTGELFF. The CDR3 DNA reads TGTGCCAGCAGCATCGAGGGTGTGCGGAACACCGGGGAGCTGTTTTTT.

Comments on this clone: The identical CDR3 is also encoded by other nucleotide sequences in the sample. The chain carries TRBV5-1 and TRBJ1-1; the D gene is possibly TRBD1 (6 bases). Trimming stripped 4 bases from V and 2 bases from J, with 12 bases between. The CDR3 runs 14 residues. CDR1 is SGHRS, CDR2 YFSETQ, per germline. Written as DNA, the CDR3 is TGCGCCAGCAGCGCCCTACAGGGAAACACTGAAGCTTTCTTT. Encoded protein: CASSALQGNTEAFF.

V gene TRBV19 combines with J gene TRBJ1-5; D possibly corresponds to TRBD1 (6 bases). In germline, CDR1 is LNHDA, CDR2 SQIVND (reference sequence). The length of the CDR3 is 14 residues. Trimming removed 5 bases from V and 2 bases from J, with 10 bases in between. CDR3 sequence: CASSWTDGNQPQHF. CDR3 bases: TGTGCCAGTAGTTGGACAGACGGCAATCAGCCCCAGCATTTT.

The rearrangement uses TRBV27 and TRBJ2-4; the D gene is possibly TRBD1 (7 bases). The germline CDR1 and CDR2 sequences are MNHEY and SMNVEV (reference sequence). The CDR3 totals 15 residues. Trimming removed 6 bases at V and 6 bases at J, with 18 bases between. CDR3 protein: CASSRSGGMGNIQYF. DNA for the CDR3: TGTGCCAGCAGCCGGTCAGGGGGGATGGGAAACATTCAGTACTTC.

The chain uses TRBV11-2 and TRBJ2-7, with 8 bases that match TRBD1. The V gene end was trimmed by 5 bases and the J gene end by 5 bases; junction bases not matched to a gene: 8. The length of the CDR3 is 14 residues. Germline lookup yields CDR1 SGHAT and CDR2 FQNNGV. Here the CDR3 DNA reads TGTGCCAGCAGCGTCCGGGACAGGCGTAACGAGCAGTACTTC. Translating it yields CASSVRDRRNEQYF.

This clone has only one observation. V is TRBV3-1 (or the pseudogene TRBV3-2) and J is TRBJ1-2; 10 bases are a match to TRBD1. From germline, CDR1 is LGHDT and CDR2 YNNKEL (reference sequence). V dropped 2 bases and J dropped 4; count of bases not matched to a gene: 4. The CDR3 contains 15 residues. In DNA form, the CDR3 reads TGTGCCAGCAGCCAACCGACAGGGGGCTTCTATGGCTACACCTTC. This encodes CASSQPTGGFYGYTF.

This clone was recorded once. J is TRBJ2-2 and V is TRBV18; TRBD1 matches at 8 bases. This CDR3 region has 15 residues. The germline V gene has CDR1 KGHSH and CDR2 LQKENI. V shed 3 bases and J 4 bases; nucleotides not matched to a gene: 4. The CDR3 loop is CASSPRGPSTGELFF. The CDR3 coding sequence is TGTGCCAGCTCACCCAGGGGGCCCAGCACCGGGGAGCTGTTTTTT.

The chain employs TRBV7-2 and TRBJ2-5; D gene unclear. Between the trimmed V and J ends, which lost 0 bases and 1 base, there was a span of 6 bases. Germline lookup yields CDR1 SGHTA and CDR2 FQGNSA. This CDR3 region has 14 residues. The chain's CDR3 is CASSLASGQETQYF. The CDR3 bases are TGTGCCAGCAGCTTAGCTTCCGGCCAAGAGACCCAGTACTTC.

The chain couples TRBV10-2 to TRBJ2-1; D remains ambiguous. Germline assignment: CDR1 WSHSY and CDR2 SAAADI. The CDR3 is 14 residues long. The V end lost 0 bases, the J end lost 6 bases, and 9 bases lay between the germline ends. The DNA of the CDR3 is TGCGCCAGCAGTGAGTCGATGGGCTCCAATGAGCAGTTCTTC. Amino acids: CASSESMGSNEQFF.

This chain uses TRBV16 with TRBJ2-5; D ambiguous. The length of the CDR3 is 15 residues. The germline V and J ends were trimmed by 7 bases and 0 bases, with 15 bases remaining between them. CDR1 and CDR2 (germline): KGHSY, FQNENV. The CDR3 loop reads CASTRSAAYQETQYF. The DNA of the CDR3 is TGTGCCAGCACTCGGAGTGCGGCCTACCAAGAGACCCAGTACTTC.

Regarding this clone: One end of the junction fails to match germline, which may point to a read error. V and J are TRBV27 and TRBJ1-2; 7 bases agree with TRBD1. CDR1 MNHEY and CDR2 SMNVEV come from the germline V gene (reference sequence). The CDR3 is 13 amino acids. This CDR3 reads CASSFLGTDGYTF. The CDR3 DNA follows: TGTGCCAGCAGTTTTCTCGGGACAGATGGTTACACCTTC.

The CDR3, as DNA: TGCGCCAGCAGCCAGGGGAGGAGGGCGGGGAACACAGATACGCAGTATTTT. This encodes CASSQGRRAGNTDTQYF. The V call is TRBV4-1, the J call TRBJ2-3; TRBD2 is a possible D gene (6 bases). Germline CDR1 reads MGHRA; CDR2 reads YSYEKL. V shed 3 bases and J shed 2 bases, with 18 bases lying between them. The CDR3 has 17 amino acids.

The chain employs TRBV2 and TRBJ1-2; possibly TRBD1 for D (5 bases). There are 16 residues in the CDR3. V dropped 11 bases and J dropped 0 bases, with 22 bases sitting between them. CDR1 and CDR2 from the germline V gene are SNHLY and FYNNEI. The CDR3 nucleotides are TGTGCCGGCTCCATCTCGGAGGGGCGAACTAACTATGGCTACACCTTC. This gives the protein CAGSISEGRTNYGYTF.

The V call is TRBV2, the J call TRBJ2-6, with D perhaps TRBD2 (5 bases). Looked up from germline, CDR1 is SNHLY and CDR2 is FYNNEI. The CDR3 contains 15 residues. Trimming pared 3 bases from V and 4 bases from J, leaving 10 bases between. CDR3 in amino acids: CASSDEGTGANVLTF. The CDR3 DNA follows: TGTGCCAGCAGTGACGAGGGAACAGGGGCCAACGTCCTGACTTTC. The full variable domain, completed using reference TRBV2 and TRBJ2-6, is EPEVTQTPSHQVTQMGQEVILRCVPISNHLYFYWYRQILGQKVEFLVSFYNNEISEKSEIFDDQFSVERPDGSNFTLKIRSTKLEDSAMYFCASSDEGTGANVLTFGAGSRLTVL.

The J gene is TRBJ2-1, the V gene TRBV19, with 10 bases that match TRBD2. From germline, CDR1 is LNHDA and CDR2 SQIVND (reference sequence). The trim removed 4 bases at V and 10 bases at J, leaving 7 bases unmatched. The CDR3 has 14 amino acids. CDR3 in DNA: TGTGCCAGTAGTACGGGGGGGGGACTAGCGGAGCAGTTCTTC. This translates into CASSTGGGLAEQFF.

CDR3: CASSSLGQINEKLFF. CDR3 sequence (DNA): TGTGCCAGCAGCTCTCTGGGACAGATAAATGAAAAACTGTTTTTT. This chain uses TRBV13 with TRBJ1-4; 7 positions agree with TRBD1. V trimming: 4 bases; J trimming: 5 bases; junction bases outside the gene matches: 7. The CDR3 consists of 15 residues. From germline, CDR1 is PRHDT and CDR2 FYEKMQ (reference sequence). Filled out from reference TRBV13 and TRBJ1-4, the complete variable domain reads AAGVIQSPRHLIKEKRETATLKCYPIPRHDTVYWYQQGPGQDPQFLISFYEKMQSDKGSIPDRFSAQQFSDYHSELNMSSLELGDSALYFCASSSLGQINEKLFFGSGTQLSVL.

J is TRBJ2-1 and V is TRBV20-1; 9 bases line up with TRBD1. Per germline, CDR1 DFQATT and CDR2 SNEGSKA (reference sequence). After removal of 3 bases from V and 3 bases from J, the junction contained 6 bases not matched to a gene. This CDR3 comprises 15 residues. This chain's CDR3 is CSASSGTGYYNEQFF. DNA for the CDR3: TGCAGTGCTAGTTCCGGGACAGGGTACTACAATGAGCAGTTCTTC.